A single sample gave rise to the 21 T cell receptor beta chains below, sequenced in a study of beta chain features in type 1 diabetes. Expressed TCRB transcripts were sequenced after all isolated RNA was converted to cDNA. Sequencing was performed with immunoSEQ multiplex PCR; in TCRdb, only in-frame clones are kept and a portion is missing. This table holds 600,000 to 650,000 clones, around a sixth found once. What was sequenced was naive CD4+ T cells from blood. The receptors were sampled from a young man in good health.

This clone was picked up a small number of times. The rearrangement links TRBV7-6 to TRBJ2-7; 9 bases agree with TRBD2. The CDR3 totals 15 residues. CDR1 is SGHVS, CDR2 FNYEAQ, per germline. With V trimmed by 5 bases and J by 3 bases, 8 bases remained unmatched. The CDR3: CASSKSERGDYEQYF. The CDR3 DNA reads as TGTGCCAGCAGCAAATCTGAGCGGGGGGACTACGAGCAGTACTTC.

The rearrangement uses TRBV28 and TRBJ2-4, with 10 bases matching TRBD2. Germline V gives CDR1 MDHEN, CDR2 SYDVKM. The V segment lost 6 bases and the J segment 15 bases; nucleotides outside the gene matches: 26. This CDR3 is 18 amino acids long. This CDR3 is CASSPPRRPRTSGGRGYF. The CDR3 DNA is TGTGCCAGCAGCCCCCCTCGGAGACCTCGGACTAGCGGAGGCCGGGGGTACTTC.

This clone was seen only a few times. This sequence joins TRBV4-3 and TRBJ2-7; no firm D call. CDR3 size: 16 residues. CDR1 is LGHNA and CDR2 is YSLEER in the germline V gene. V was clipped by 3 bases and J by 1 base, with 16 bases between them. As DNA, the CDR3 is TGCGCCAGCAGCCAGAAGTCCGTTGGGCTATCCTACGAGCAGTACTTC. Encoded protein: CASSQKSVGLSYEQYF.

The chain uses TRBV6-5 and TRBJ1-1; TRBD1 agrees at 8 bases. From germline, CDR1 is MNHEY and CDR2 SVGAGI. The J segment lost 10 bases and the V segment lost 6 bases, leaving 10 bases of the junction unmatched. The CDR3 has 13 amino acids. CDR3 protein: CASRTGAGLRAFF. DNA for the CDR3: TGTGCCAGCAGGACAGGGGCTGGCCTGCGAGCTTTCTTT.

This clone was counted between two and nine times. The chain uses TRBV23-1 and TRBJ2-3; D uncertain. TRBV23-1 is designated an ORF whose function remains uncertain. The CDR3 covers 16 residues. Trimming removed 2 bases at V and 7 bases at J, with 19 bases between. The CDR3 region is CASSQPPLRRWNTQYF. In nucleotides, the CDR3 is TGCGCCAGCAGTCAACCTCCGCTCAGGCGCTGGAATACGCAGTATTTT.

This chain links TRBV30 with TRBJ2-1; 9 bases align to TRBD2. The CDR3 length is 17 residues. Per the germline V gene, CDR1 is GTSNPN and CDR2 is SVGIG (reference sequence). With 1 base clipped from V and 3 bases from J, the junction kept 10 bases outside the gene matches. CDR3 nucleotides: TGTGCCTGGAGTGGGGGTAGCGGGGGAGTTCTCTACAATGAGCAGTTCTTC. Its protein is CAWSGGSGGVLYNEQFF.

CDR3 loop: CASSPWLARRNYEQYF. The CDR3 DNA reads as TGTGCCAGCAGCCCTTGGCTGGCGAGGCGAAACTACGAGCAGTACTTC. The rearrangement links TRBV7-9 to TRBJ2-7; D uncertain. The ends were cut back, 5 bases at V and 3 bases at J, with 20 bases in the middle. The CDR3 length is 16 residues. CDR1 SEHNR and CDR2 FQNEAQ come from the germline V gene (reference sequence).

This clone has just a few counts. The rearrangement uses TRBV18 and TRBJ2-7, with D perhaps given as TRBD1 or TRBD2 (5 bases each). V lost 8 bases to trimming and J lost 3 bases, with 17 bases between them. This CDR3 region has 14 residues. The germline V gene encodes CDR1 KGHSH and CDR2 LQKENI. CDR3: CASGGKGNNYEQYF. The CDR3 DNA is TGTGCCAGCGGGGGAAAGGGGAACAACTACGAGCAGTACTTC.

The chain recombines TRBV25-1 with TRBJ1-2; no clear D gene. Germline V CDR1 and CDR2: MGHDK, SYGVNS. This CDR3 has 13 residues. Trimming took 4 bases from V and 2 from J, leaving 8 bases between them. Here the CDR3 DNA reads TGTGCCAGCAGTGTAGGCGCCAACTATGGCTACACCTTC. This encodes CASSVGANYGYTF.

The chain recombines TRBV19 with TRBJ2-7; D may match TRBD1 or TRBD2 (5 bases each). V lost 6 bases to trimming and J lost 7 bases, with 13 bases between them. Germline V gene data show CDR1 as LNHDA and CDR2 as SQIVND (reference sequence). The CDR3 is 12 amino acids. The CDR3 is CASRPRDGEQYF. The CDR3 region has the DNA TGTGCCAGTAGACCCCGGGACGGGGAGCAGTACTTC.

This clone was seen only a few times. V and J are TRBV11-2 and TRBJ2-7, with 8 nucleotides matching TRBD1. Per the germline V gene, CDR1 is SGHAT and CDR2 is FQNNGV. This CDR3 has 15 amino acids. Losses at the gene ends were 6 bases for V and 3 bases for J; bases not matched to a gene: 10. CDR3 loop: CASRLSGTGDYEQYF. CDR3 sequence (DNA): TGTGCCAGCAGGTTATCCGGGACAGGAGACTACGAGCAGTACTTC.

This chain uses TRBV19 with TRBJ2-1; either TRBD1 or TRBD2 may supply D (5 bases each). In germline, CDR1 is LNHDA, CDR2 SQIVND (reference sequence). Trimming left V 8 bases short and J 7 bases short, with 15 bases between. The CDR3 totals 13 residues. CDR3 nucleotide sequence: TGTGCCAGTGGGGGAGCGGCTAGGAATGAGCAGTTCTTC. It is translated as CASGGAARNEQFF.

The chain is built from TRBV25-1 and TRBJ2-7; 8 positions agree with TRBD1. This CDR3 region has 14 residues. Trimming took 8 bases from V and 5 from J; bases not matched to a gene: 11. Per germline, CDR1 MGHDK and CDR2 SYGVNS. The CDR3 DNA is TGTGCCAGCCGGGAGCCAGGGGGCTTTAACGAGCAGTACTTC. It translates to CASREPGGFNEQYF.

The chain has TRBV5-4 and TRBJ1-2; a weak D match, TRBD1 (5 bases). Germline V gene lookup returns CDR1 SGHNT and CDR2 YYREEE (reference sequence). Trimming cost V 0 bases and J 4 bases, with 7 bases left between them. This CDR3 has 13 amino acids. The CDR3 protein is CASSLDGAYGYTF. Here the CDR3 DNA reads TGTGCCAGCAGCTTGGATGGGGCCTATGGCTACACCTTC.

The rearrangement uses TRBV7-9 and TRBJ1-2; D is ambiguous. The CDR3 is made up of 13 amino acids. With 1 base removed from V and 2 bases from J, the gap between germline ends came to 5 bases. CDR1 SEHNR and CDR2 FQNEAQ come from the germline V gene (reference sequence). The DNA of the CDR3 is TGTGCCAGCAGCTTAGTACAGAACTATGGCTACACCTTC. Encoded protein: CASSLVQNYGYTF.

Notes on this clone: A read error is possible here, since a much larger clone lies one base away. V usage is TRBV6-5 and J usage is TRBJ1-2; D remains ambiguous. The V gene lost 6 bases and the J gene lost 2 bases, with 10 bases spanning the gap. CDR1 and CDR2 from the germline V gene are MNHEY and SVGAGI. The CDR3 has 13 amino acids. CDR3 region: CASSITVNYGYTF. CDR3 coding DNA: TGTGCCAGCAGCATAACAGTGAACTATGGCTACACCTTC.

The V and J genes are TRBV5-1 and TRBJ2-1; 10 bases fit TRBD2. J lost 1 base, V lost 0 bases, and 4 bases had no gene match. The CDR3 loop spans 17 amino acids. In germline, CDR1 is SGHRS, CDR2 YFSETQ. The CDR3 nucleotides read TGCGCCAGCAGCTTGGTGCCTAGCGGGAGTTCCTACAATGAGCAGTTCTTC. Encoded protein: CASSLVPSGSSYNEQFF.

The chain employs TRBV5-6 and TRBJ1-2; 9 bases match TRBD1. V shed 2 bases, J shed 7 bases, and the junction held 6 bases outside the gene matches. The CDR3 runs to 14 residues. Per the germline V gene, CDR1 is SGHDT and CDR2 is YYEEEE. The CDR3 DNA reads TGTGCCAGCAGCTTCGGACAGGGGTTAGCTGGCTACACCTTC. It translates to CASSFGQGLAGYTF.

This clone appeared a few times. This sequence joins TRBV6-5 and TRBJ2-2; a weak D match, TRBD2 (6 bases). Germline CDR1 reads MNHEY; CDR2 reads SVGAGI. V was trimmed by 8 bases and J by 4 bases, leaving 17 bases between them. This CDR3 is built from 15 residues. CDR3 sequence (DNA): TGTGCCAGCTGTATACGGGGGATGGGCACCGGGGAGCTGTTTTTT. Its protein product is CASCIRGMGTGELFF.

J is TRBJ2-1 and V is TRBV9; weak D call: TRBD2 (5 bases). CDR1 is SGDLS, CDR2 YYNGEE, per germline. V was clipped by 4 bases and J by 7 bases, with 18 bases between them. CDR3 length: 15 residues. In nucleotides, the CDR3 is TGTGCCAGCAGCCTGCGGTGGACTCCGTGGAATGAGCAGTTCTTC. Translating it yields CASSLRWTPWNEQFF.

CDR3 in DNA: TGTGCCAGCAGTTTACATGGGCGGGCCAATGAGCAGTTCTTC. Amino acids: CASSLHGRANEQFF. This chain links TRBV28 with TRBJ2-1; tentatively, D is TRBD2 (5 bases). The ends were cut back, 2 bases at V and 6 bases at J, with 11 bases in the middle. CDR1 and CDR2 from the germline V gene are MDHEN and SYDVKM. There are 14 residues in the CDR3.